Shown below are 19 T cell receptor beta chains from a single sample sequenced in a study of identical twins. A single record per CDR3 protein comes from TCRdb applying MiXCR to the 5' RACE reads. The data show 420,000 or so distinct CDR3 sequences, with 15% to 20% seen just once and 12% held by the top ten. Material for sequencing was naive T cells sorted from blood. The receptor set was obtained from a middle-aged man in good health.

This clonotype turned up a few times. The CDR3 DNA reads TGTGCCAGCAGCCACCGGGAAAATAATTCACCCCTCCACTTT. This sequence encodes CASSHRENNSPLHF. This chain uses TRBV7-9 with TRBJ1-6; no definite D call. The CDR3 totals 14 residues. Germline assignment: CDR1 SEHNR and CDR2 FQNEAQ (reference sequence). Trimming removed 5 bases at V and 5 bases at J, with 10 bases between. Supplemented by reference TRBV7-9 and TRBJ1-6, the full variable domain reads DTGVSQNPRHKITKRGQNVTFRCDPISEHNRLYWYRQTLGQGPEFLTYFQNEAQLEKSRLLSDRFSAERPKGSFSTLEIQRTEQGDSAMYLCASSHRENNSPLHFGNGTRLTVT.

This clonotype was found a few times. This chain links TRBV9 with TRBJ1-1; 7 nucleotides line up with TRBD1. The germline CDR1 and CDR2 sequences are SGDLS and YYNGEE. V lost 2 bases to trimming and J lost 4 bases; unmatched junction nucleotides: 5. The CDR3 loop spans 14 amino acids. This CDR3 reads CASSVIPGGTEAFF. In DNA, the CDR3 is TGTGCCAGCAGCGTCATACCAGGGGGCACTGAAGCTTTCTTT.

This clonotype was seen many times. The chain recombines TRBV12-3 or TRBV12-4 with TRBJ2-3, with 11 bases that match TRBD2. Unmatched junction bases numbered 3, after V lost 5 bases and J lost 2 bases. The CDR3 covers 15 residues. Here the CDR3 reads CASSVTSGATDTQYF. DNA of the CDR3: TGTGCCAGCAGTGTGACTAGCGGGGCCACAGATACGCAGTATTTT.

This clonotype was counted ten times or more. The CDR3 region is CASSYSTYTRYNEQFF. CDR3 in DNA: TGTGCCAGCAGTTACTCGACCTATACTCGCTACAATGAGCAGTTCTTC. The genes are TRBV6-5 and TRBJ2-1, with no clear D. The CDR3 consists of 16 residues. V lost 0 bases, J lost 3 bases, and 12 bases lay in between. CDR1 is MNHEY and CDR2 is SVGAGI in the germline V gene.

About this clonotype: This sequence may be a read error, since a much larger clone differs from it by one base. The CDR3 ends on some other residue instead of the conserved phenylalanine or tryptophan, so this is likely a read error. The V call is TRBV29-1, the J call TRBJ2-1, with D unresolved. The V gene lost 7 bases and the J gene lost 6 bases, with 13 bases spanning the gap. CDR3 length equals 12 residues. Germline CDR1 is SQVTM and CDR2 is ANQGSEA. CDR3 coding DNA: TGCAGCGCCCTTACTTTAGGCAATGAGCAGTTCCTC. It encodes CSALTLGNEQFL.

The chain carries TRBV29-1 and TRBJ2-5, with D possibly being TRBD1 (6 bases). Germline lookup yields CDR1 SQVTM and CDR2 ANQGSEA. Trimming cost V 3 bases and J 2 bases, with 7 bases left between them. The CDR3 runs to 12 residues. The CDR3 nucleotides read TGCAGCGTTGACGGGACACAAGAGACCCAGTACTTC. It yields the protein CSVDGTQETQYF.

This sequence joins TRBV12-3 or TRBV12-4 and TRBJ2-5; 7 bases line up with TRBD1. The V segment lost 2 bases and the J segment 5 bases; nucleotides outside the gene matches: 8. The CDR3 totals 15 residues. The CDR3 region is CASSLLKGALETQYF. CDR3 bases: TGTGCCAGCAGTTTATTAAAGGGGGCTCTGGAGACCCAGTACTTC.

CDR3: CASSIRLAGSSNEQFF. CDR3 DNA: TGTGCCAGTAGTATTCGACTAGCGGGGTCTAGCAATGAGCAGTTCTTC. This chain joins TRBV19 and TRBJ2-1, with 11 bases identical to TRBD2. Per germline, CDR1 LNHDA and CDR2 SQIVND (reference sequence). J lost 6 bases, V lost 3 bases, and 7 bases had no gene match. The CDR3 runs 16 residues.

To note about this clonotype: One base away lies a much larger clone, so this may be a sequencing read error. The chain is built from TRBV24-1 and TRBJ2-5; D tentatively reads TRBD1 or TRBD2 (7 bases each). Trimming stripped 4 bases from V and 2 bases from J, with 22 bases between. The V gene's germline CDR1 is KGHDR and CDR2 SFDVKD. The CDR3 runs to 18 residues. CDR3 loop: CATSDTTSRGARQETQYF. The CDR3 nucleotides are TGTGCCACCAGTGACACGACTAGCAGGGGGGCTCGGCAAGAGACCCAGTACTTC.

This clonotype was recorded a few times. The rearrangement uses TRBV6-4 and TRBJ1-1; D may be TRBD1 (6 bases). CDR1 is MRHNA and CDR2 is SNTAGT in the germline V gene. Between the trimmed V and J ends, which lost 2 bases and 2 bases, there was a span of 6 bases. The CDR3 runs 13 residues. The CDR3 protein is CASSDGGNTEAFF. DNA of the CDR3: TGTGCCAGCAGTGACGGGGGCAACACTGAAGCTTTCTTT.

The chain carries TRBV27 and TRBJ2-3, with 10 positions matching TRBD1. Germline CDR1 and CDR2: MNHEY and SMNVEV (reference sequence). The CDR3 is 18 residues long. V lost 1 base and J lost 4; bases outside the gene matches: 11. Here the CDR3 reads CASSLYLTGQGRPDTQYF. In DNA, the CDR3 is TGTGCCAGCAGTTTATACCTCACGGGACAGGGGAGACCAGATACGCAGTATTTT.

The chain links TRBV4-2 to TRBJ1-1; D unclear. The CDR3 runs to 13 residues. Per germline, CDR1 LGHNA and CDR2 YNFKEQ. With 3 bases removed from V and 1 base from J, the gap between germline ends came to 6 bases. The CDR3 DNA follows: TGTGCCAGCAGCCATCCGGGGAACACTGAAGCTTTCTTT. It specifies CASSHPGNTEAFF.

This clonotype was picked up a small number of times. The CDR3 nucleotides are TGCAGCGTTGCGCCCAGACAGTTCTACGAGCAGTACTTC. This gives the protein CSVAPRQFYEQYF. V gene TRBV29-1 combines with J gene TRBJ2-7, with a weak D call TRBD1 (5 bases). V was cut by 4 bases and J by 3 bases, with 13 bases left in between. This CDR3 has 13 residues. In germline, CDR1 is SQVTM, CDR2 ANQGSEA.

This clonotype showed up many times. CDR3 protein: CSARDPSGSAGSSYNEQFF. The CDR3 nucleotides read TGCAGTGCTAGAGACCCTAGCGGGAGCGCGGGGAGCTCCTACAATGAGCAGTTCTTC. The chain employs TRBV20-1 and TRBJ2-1; 10 positions match TRBD2. Germline V CDR1 and CDR2: DFQATT, SNEGSKA (reference sequence). This CDR3 contains 19 residues. The trim removed 0 bases at V and 0 bases at J, leaving 11 bases unmatched.

This rearrangement joins TRBV4-2 to TRBJ1-5; 7 nucleotides align to TRBD1. The CDR3 length is 15 residues. With V trimmed by 3 bases and J by 2 bases, 4 bases remained unmatched. The germline V gene has CDR1 LGHNA and CDR2 YNFKEQ. CDR3 protein: CASSQVGQGNQPQHF. The CDR3, as DNA: TGTGCCAGCAGCCAGGTTGGACAGGGCAATCAGCCCCAGCATTTT.

V gene TRBV2 combines with J gene TRBJ2-1; unclear D gene. The germline V gene has CDR1 SNHLY and CDR2 FYNNEI. The CDR3 has 15 amino acids. V gave up 6 bases and J gave up 0 bases, with 12 bases separating them. The CDR3 nucleotides read TGTGCCAGCAGGTCGCGCCTCCACTCCTACAATGAGCAGTTCTTC. It translates to CASRSRLHSYNEQFF.

The chain carries TRBV7-9 and TRBJ1-5; D is unclear. The CDR3 contains 16 residues. V lost 5 bases and J lost 2, with 16 bases in between. Germline V gene data show CDR1 as SEHNR and CDR2 as FQNEAQ (reference sequence). The CDR3 DNA is TGTGCCAGCAGCCCCGGGGAGAGAGAGCGCAATCAGCCCCAGCATTTT. Translating gives CASSPGERERNQPQHF. Using reference TRBV7-9 and TRBJ1-5 for the parts outside the CDR3, the full variable domain is DTGVSQNPRHKITKRGQNVTFRCDPISEHNRLYWYRQTLGQGPEFLTYFQNEAQLEKSRLLSDRFSAERPKGSFSTLEIQRTEQGDSAMYLCASSPGERERNQPQHFGDGTRLSIL.

This clonotype was counted ten times or more. The chain couples TRBV11-3 to TRBJ2-7; D gene ambiguous. The germline V gene has CDR1 SGHNT and CDR2 YENEEA. The CDR3 extends over 14 amino acids. Trimming removed 0 bases at V and 3 bases at J, with 9 bases between. In DNA, the CDR3 is TGTGCCAGCAGCTTAGATCCCAGTTACTACGAGCAGTACTTC. Its translation: CASSLDPSYYEQYF.

This clonotype has ten or more counts. The chain is built from TRBV6-2 or TRBV6-3 and TRBJ2-3; D perhaps matches TRBD1 (6 bases). Per the germline V gene, CDR1 is MNHEY and CDR2 is SVGEGT. This CDR3 is built from 15 residues. Trimming shortened V by 7 bases and J by 9 bases, and 23 bases separated the two germline ends. The CDR3 DNA reads as TGTGCCAGCAATACGGGCAGGGGCTTCCTTCGGACGCAGTATTTT. It encodes CASNTGRGFLRTQYF.